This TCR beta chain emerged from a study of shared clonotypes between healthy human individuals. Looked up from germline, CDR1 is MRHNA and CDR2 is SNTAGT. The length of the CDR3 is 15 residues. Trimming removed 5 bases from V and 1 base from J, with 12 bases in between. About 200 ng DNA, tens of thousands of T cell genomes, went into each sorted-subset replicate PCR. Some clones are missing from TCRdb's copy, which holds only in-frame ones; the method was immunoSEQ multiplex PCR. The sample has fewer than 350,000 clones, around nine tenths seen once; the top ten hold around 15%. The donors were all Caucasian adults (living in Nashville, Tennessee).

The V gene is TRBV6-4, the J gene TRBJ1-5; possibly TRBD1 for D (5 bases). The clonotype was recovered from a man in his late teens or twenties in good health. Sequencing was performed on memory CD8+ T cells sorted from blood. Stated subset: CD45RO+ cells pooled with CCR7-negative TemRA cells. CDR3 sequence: CASSTGTVSNQPQHF. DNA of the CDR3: TGTGCCAGCAGTACCGGGACTGTAAGCAATCAGCCCCAGCATTTT.